Listed here is a single T cell receptor (beta chain). What it binds is unknown. This entry is derived from a study of cytomegalovirus exposure and HLA in healthy donors. Study as a whole: The same platform was used for the 90 to 150 validation repertoires as for the roughly 670 first-cohort repertoires, as reported in a later analysis. Whole-study findings and limits: Most TCR sequences were seen very rarely across donors, but some public TCRs occurred in many. Later, an analysis found that TCR clusters from the first cohort tended to co-occur in the 120 or so validation repertoires. Some TCR beta chains (roughly 160 of them) were listed as cytomegalovirus-associated.

Profiling relied on immunoSEQ multiplex PCR, and the TCRdb table lists in-frame clones only, not all of them. The sample lists over 100,000 clones; around nine tenths were seen once. This CDR3 is built from 13 residues. Trimming took off 3 bases at V and 5 bases at J, with 10 bases between the two ends. In germline, CDR1 is MNHEY, CDR2 SMNVEV (reference sequence). The chain couples TRBV27 to TRBJ1-1; TRBD1 is a possible D gene (5 bases). Specimen: PBMCs. The clonotype originates from a young woman in good health and CMV-seropositive. The DNA for the CDR3 is TGTGCCAGCAGTTTGGGGCAAGTTACTGAAGCTTTCTTT. Its translation: CASSLGQVTEAFF.